Listed below are T cell receptor beta chains from one sample, sequenced in a study of PD-L1 blockade in urothelial cancer. Sequenced by immunoSEQ multiplex PCR; TCRdb stores in-frame clones only, minus some. Of around 56,000 clones listed, approximately 86% are singletons. Sample: PBMCs, taken around atezolizumab (anti-PD-L1) treatment. Every receptor here comes from a man in his fifties with urothelial cancer. CDR3s include the opening cysteine and the closing phenylalanine or tryptophan. Each record gives: D gene, V gene, clone size, J gene, CDR3 protein, CDR3 DNA. A D gene is named only where the DNA matches it firmly. Clone size, where shown, is once, few, many, or a class for clones that have expanded.

-,TRBV10-3,-,TRBJ2-3,CAISPGQSTDTQYF,TGTGCCATCAGTCCGGGACAAAGCACAGATACGCAGTATTTT
-,TRBV2,few,TRBJ1-2,CASSLTENYGYTF,TGTGCCAGCAGCCTCACAGAGAACTATGGCTACACCTTC
TRBD2,TRBV7-8,-,TRBJ2-1,CASSRNLAGVAYNEQFF,TGTGCCAGCAGCAGGAATCTAGCGGGAGTCGCCTACAATGAGCAGTTCTTC
TRBD1,TRBV15,-,TRBJ1-2,CATSSPGTGDGYTF,TGTGCCACCAGCAGTCCCGGGACAGGGGATGGCTACACCTTC
TRBD2,TRBV6-1,-,TRBJ2-7,CAEAREAFSYEQYF,TGTGCTGAAGCACGGGAGGCGTTCTCCTACGAGCAGTACTTC
-,TRBV5-1,-,TRBJ1-4,CASSENRATNEKLFF,TGCGCCAGCAGCGAGAACAGAGCAACTAATGAAAAACTGTTTTTT
TRBD1,TRBV19,once,TRBJ1-6,CASSRGQGKGNSPLHF,TGTGCCAGTAGCCGGGGACAGGGCAAGGGGAATTCACCCCTCCACTTT
TRBD1,TRBV30,-,TRBJ1-5,CAWDTGAQPQHF,TGTGCCTGGGATACAGGGGCTCAGCCCCAGCATTTT
TRBD2,TRBV27,-,TRBJ2-7,CASSLSSGRAGYEQYF,TGTGCCAGCAGTTTATCTAGCGGGAGGGCTGGGTACGAGCAGTACTTC
TRBD2,TRBV4-2,few,TRBJ2-1,CASSQEASGTSYNEQFF,TGTGCCAGCAGCCAAGAGGCTAGCGGCACATCCTACAATGAGCAGTTCTTC
-,TRBV6-1,-,TRBJ2-7,CASSGLFATEINYEQYF,TGTGCCAGCAGTGGCCTCTTCGCAACGGAGATAAACTACGAGCAGTACTTC
TRBD1,TRBV6-1,-,TRBJ1-2,CASSERSGGNYGYTF,TGTGCCAGCAGTGAACGGTCAGGGGGGAACTATGGCTACACCTTC
-,TRBV7-9,-,TRBJ2-3,CASSFAGARATQYF,TGTGCCAGCAGCTTTGCGGGGGCACGGGCGACGCAGTATTTT
-,TRBV19,-,TRBJ1-4,CASSMGGYEKLFF,TGTGCCAGTAGTATGGGAGGATATGAAAAACTGTTTTTT
-,TRBV5-1,once,TRBJ1-1,CASSSQGNTEAFF,TGCGCCAGCAGCTCGCAGGGGAACACTGAAGCTTTCTTT
TRBD2,TRBV10-3,-,TRBJ2-1,CAISERMGLAGVYNEQFF,TGTGCCATCAGTGAGAGGATGGGACTAGCGGGAGTCTACAATGAGCAGTTCTTC
-,TRBV28,-,TRBJ2-3,CASRAGTLTDTQYF,TGTGCCAGCAGGGCCGGGACACTCACAGATACGCAGTATTTT
-,TRBV5-4,-,TRBJ1-2,CASSLFGQRSNYGYTF,TGTGCCAGCAGCTTGTTCGGACAACGATCTAACTATGGCTACACCTTC
TRBD1,TRBV5-1,-,TRBJ1-3,CASSTDRGGNTIYF,TGCGCCAGCAGCACGGACAGGGGAGGAAACACCATATATTTT